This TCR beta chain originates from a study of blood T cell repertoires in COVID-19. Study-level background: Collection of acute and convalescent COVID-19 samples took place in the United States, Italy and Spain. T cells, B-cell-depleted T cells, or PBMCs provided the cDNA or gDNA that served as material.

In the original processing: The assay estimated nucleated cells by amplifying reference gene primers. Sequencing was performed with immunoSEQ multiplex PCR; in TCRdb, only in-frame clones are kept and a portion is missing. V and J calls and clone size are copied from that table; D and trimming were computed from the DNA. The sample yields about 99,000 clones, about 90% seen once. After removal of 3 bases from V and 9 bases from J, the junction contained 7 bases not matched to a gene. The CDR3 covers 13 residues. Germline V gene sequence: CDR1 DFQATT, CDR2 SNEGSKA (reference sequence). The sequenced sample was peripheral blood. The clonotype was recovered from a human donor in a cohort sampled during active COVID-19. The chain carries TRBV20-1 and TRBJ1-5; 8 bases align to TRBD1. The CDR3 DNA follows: TGCAGTGCTAGTGAGCAGGGGGCTTCGCCCCAGCATTTT. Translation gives CSASEQGASPQHF.